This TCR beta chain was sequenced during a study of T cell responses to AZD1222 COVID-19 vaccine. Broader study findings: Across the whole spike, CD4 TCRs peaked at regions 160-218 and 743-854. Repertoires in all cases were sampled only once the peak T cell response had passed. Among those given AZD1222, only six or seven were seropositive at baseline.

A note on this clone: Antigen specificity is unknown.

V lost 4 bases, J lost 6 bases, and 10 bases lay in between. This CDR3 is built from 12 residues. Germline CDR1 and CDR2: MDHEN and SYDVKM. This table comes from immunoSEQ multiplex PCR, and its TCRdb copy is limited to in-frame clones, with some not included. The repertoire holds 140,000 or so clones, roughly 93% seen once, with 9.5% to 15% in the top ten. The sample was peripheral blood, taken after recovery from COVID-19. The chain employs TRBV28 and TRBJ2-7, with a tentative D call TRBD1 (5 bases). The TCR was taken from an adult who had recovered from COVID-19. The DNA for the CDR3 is TGTGCCAGCAGTTGGGGAAGGGGCGAGCAGTACTTC. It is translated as CASSWGRGEQYF.